This T cell receptor beta chain was profiled in a study of OX40 agonist ivuxolimab in advanced cancers. General study results and limits: CD4+ and CD8+ blood T cells expanded clonally by week 6 at 0.1 to 3.0 mg/kg.

In the case of this clone: No antigen is known for it.

Germline CDR1 reads SQVTM; CDR2 reads ANQGSEA. Trimming took 7 bases from V and 0 from J, leaving 9 bases between them. CDR3 length: 12 residues. Sequenced by immunoSEQ multiplex PCR; TCRdb stores in-frame clones only, minus some. This table holds 66,000 or so clones, approximately 90% found once. The origin of this receptor is an adult with an advanced solid tumor such as melanoma, head and neck, liver or kidney cancer. The material sequenced was CD4+ or CD8+ T cells sorted from blood, taken in a trial of the OX40 agonist ivuxolimab. The rearrangement uses TRBV29-1 and TRBJ1-1, with D unresolved. The CDR3 bases are TGCAGCGGTACGGGCATGAACACTGAAGCTTTCTTT. This codes for CSGTGMNTEAFF. The variable domain in full, with the rest retrieved from reference TRBV29-1 and TRBJ1-1, is SAVISQKPSRDICQRGTSLTIQCQVDSQVTMMFWYRQQPGQSLTLIATANQGSEATYESGFVIDKFPISRPNLTFSTLTVSNMSPEDSSIYLCSGTGMNTEAFFGQGTRLTVV.